This passage covers 19 T cell receptor beta chains from one sample sequenced in a study of beta chain features in type 1 diabetes. All of the isolated RNA was reverse transcribed, so expressed TCRB transcripts were sequenced. Sequencing was performed with immunoSEQ multiplex PCR; in TCRdb, only in-frame clones are kept and a portion is missing. The sample contains under 300,000 clones, about 8.5% of which appear only once. What was sequenced was central memory CD4+ T cells from blood. Every receptor here comes from a woman between 18 and 30 years old in good health.

Details on this clone: Other DNA sequences in the sample encode the same CDR3. The rearrangement uses TRBV15 and TRBJ2-7; D is ambiguous. The CDR3 consists of 12 residues. Trimming removed 0 bases from V and 4 bases from J, with 4 bases in between. CDR1 LNHNV and CDR2 YYDKDF come from the germline V gene (reference sequence). Here the CDR3 reads CATSRDSYEQYF. In nucleotides, the CDR3 is TGTGCCACCAGCAGAGATTCTTACGAGCAGTACTTC.

About this clone itself: The sample contains more than one DNA sequence encoding this CDR3. The chain joins TRBV5-4 to TRBJ1-4, with D uncertain. Trimming removed 0 bases at V and 6 bases at J, with 6 bases between. The CDR3 is 13 amino acids. Germline V gene data show CDR1 as SGHNT and CDR2 as YYREEE (reference sequence). The CDR3 DNA reads TGTGCCAGCAGCTTGGACCGCGATGAAAAACTGTTTTTT. Amino acid sequence: CASSLDRDEKLFF.

V is TRBV6-5 and J is TRBJ2-1; 9 nucleotides agree with TRBD2. The J segment lost 7 bases and the V segment lost 6 bases, leaving 4 bases of the junction unmatched. The germline CDR1 and CDR2 sequences are MNHEY and SVGAGI. CDR3 length: 13 amino acids. CDR3 residues: CASSLAGSNEQFF. Written as DNA, the CDR3 is TGTGCCAGCAGCCTAGCGGGATCTAATGAGCAGTTCTTC.

Here the CDR3 reads CASSLKSGNQPQHF. The CDR3 DNA follows: TGTGCCAGCAGTTTAAAGTCTGGCAATCAGCCCCAGCATTTT. The chain has TRBV27 and TRBJ1-5, with D hard to call. CDR1 and CDR2 (germline): MNHEY, SMNVEV (reference sequence). The CDR3 runs 14 residues. V lost 2 bases and J lost 2, with 7 bases in between.

This clone was observed a handful of times. The chain uses TRBV2 and TRBJ1-1, with no clear D. Germline V gene data show CDR1 as SNHLY and CDR2 as FYNNEI. With 9 bases removed from V and 0 bases from J, the gap between germline ends came to 11 bases. The CDR3 runs 13 residues. The CDR3 protein is CASCKEVNTEAFF. CDR3 bases: TGTGCCAGTTGTAAGGAGGTGAACACTGAAGCTTTCTTT.

This clone was seen more than once but under ten times. The rearrangement joins TRBV30 to TRBJ2-7; 8 bases align to TRBD2. The germline gives CDR1 GTSNPN, CDR2 SVGIG (reference sequence). This CDR3 is 13 amino acids long. The V and J ends lost 4 bases and 6 bases, in that order; junction bases with no gene match: 8. CDR3 sequence (DNA): TGTGCCTGGACCGGGACTAGGTCGGTCGAGCAGTACTTC. Translated, it gives CAWTGTRSVEQYF.

In its sample, this clone was seen many times. V usage is TRBV10-3 and J usage is TRBJ2-1; D is uncertain. Germline CDR1 reads ENHRY; CDR2 reads SYGVKD. Trimming pared 8 bases from V and 7 bases from J, leaving 15 bases between. The CDR3 is 13 amino acids. The CDR3 reads CAIGSSTRNEQFF. Written as DNA, the CDR3 is TGTGCCATCGGCTCCTCCACTCGAAATGAGCAGTTCTTC.

As to this clone: The same CDR3 also results from other DNA sequences found in this sample. The gene calls are TRBV7-9 and TRBJ1-5; D uncertain. There are 12 residues in the CDR3. Trimming removed 1 base from V and 7 bases from J, with 5 bases in between. Germline lookup yields CDR1 SEHNR and CDR2 FQNEAQ (reference sequence). The CDR3 nucleotides read TGTGCCAGCAGCTTAGAGGAGCAGCCCCAGCATTTT. Amino acid sequence: CASSLEEQPQHF.

The V call is TRBV11-3, the J call TRBJ2-3; possibly TRBD1 or TRBD2 for D (5 bases each). The V end lost 0 bases, the J end lost 2 bases, and 12 bases lay between the germline ends. CDR3 size: 16 residues. CDR1 is SGHNT and CDR2 is YENEEA in the germline V gene. CDR3 DNA: TGTGCCAGCAGCTTAGAGGGACGAGCTTTCACAGATACGCAGTATTTT. This encodes CASSLEGRAFTDTQYF.

The table lists this clone with a few counts. This chain uses TRBV12-5 with TRBJ2-7; a weak D match, TRBD2 (5 bases). This CDR3 region has 14 residues. With 6 bases removed from V and 5 bases from J, the gap between germline ends came to 17 bases. Germline CDR1 LGHNT, CDR2 FRNRAP. The CDR3 loop reads CASGPGGKSNEQYF. The CDR3 DNA reads TGTGCTAGTGGCCCAGGAGGAAAGTCTAACGAGCAGTACTTC.

This clone was seen more than once but under ten times. The chain has TRBV7-2 and TRBJ2-7, with TRBD1 matching over 7 bases. With V trimmed by 5 bases and J by 2 bases, 6 bases remained unmatched. Germline V gives CDR1 SGHTA, CDR2 FQGNSA. CDR3 length: 14 amino acids. This CDR3 is CASSRPDRAYEQYF. The CDR3 bases are TGTGCCAGCAGCCGCCCAGACAGGGCCTACGAGCAGTACTTC.

V and J are TRBV21-1 and TRBJ2-7. TRBV21-1 is classified as a pseudogene. CDR3 length: 15 residues. CDR3 residues: CASSNWSYGYEKQYF. The CDR3 region has the DNA TGTGCCAGCAGCAATTGGTCATATGGCTACGAAAAGCAGTACTTC.

The chain combines TRBV7-2 with TRBJ1-5; D uncertain. From germline, CDR1 is SGHTA and CDR2 FQGNSA. V lost 5 bases and J lost 5, with 13 bases in between. This CDR3 has 14 amino acids. The CDR3 sequence is CASSQDGIDQPQHF. The CDR3 nucleotides read TGTGCCAGCAGCCAAGATGGAATAGATCAGCCCCAGCATTTT.

The chain carries TRBV27 and TRBJ2-1; 9 bases map to TRBD1. CDR1 is MNHEY and CDR2 is SMNVEV in the germline V gene (reference sequence). This CDR3 spans 15 amino acids. V was pared by 5 bases and J by 4 bases, with 6 bases of the junction left unmatched. The CDR3 sequence: CASSPRDREYNEQFF. In DNA, the CDR3 is TGTGCCAGCAGTCCCCGGGACAGGGAATACAATGAGCAGTTCTTC.

The V and J genes are TRBV28 and TRBJ1-5; D gene uncertain. This CDR3 comprises 12 residues. Trimming pared 6 bases from V and 2 bases from J, leaving 5 bases between. Germline loops: CDR1 MDHEN, CDR2 SYDVKM. In DNA, the CDR3 is TGTGCCAGCAGGTCGGGCAATCAGCCCCAGCATTTT. It yields the protein CASRSGNQPQHF. Together with reference TRBV28 and TRBJ1-5, the CDR3 gives the full variable domain: DVKVTQSSRYLVKRTGEKVFLECVQDMDHENMFWYRQDPGLGLRLIYFSYDVKMKEKGDIPEGYSVSREKKERFSLILESASTNQTSMYLCASRSGNQPQHFGDGTRLSIL.

Note on this clone: At one of its ends the junction is not consistent with the germline gene, which may arise from a read error. The chain has TRBV18 and TRBJ2-4, with 7 bases fitting TRBD1. The CDR3 runs 13 residues. Germline CDR1 is KGHSH and CDR2 is LQKENI. The CDR3 region is CASSPRQGDIQYF. In nucleotides, the CDR3 is TGTGCCAGCTCTCCACGACAGGGTGACATTCAGTACTTC.

A few counts support this clone. CDR3 DNA: TGTGCCAGCAGCAAAGGTGACCCTGAAGCTTTCTTT. Protein product: CASSKGDPEAFF. This sequence joins TRBV21-1 and TRBJ1-1. TRBV21-1 represents a pseudogene. The CDR3 runs to 12 residues.

CDR3 DNA sequence: TGTGCCAGCAGCCGTGACGGGGGGCGATACACCGGGGAGCTGTTTTTT. Protein: CASSRDGGRYTGELFF. This sequence joins TRBV7-2 and TRBJ2-2; possibly TRBD2 for D (7 bases). This CDR3 region has 16 residues. The V end was cut by 5 bases, the J end by 3 bases, with 16 bases between. Germline CDR1 is SGHTA and CDR2 is FQGNSA. The full variable domain, in which reference TRBV7-2 and TRBJ2-2 provide the parts outside the CDR3, is GAGVSQSPSNKVTEKGKDVELRCDPISGHTALYWYRQSLGQGLEFLIYFQGNSAPDKSGLPSDRFSAERTGGSVSTLTIQRTQQEDSAVYLCASSRDGGRYTGELFFGEGSRLTVL.

This clone was counted between two and nine times. This chain joins TRBV7-9 and TRBJ2-4; D not resolved. The CDR3 is 16 residues long. V dropped 5 bases and J dropped 0 bases, with 14 bases sitting between them. Germline V CDR1 and CDR2: SEHNR, FQNEAQ (reference sequence). The CDR3 DNA is TGTGCCAGCAGCCCCTTGCAGAGTATAGCCAAAAACATTCAGTACTTC. Translation gives CASSPLQSIAKNIQYF.